This T cell receptor beta chain was recorded in a study of cytomegalovirus exposure and HLA in healthy donors. Trimming cost V 5 bases and J 8 bases, with 11 bases left between them. The CDR3 spans 12 residues. Germline values: CDR1 SGHTA, CDR2 FQGNSA. In the PCR, 60 Vbeta and 13 Jbeta primers were used. TCRdb's copy holds only in-frame clones and misses some; the assay was immunoSEQ multiplex PCR. Of tens of thousands of clones in the sample, over 70% were seen once. Every donor was a healthy person donating bone marrow. Details on this clone: Its antigen is currently unknown.

Study conclusions and caveats: Investigators reported over 150 TCR beta chains as tied to cytomegalovirus. Some V segments, TRBV6-2 and TRBV6-3 among them, were indistinguishable and were therefore excluded. There were some public TCRs occurring in many donors, but most TCR sequences were rare.

The chain uses TRBV7-2 and TRBJ2-3, with TRBD2 as a possible D gene (6 bases). This sequence originates from a male donor in good health and CMV-seropositive. Sequenced sample: PBMCs. The CDR3 DNA follows: TGTGCCAGCAGCGCCTCGGAGGGTACGCAGTATTTT. Translation: CASSASEGTQYF.